The 32 T cell receptor beta chains below come from one sample, sequenced in a study of T-cell memory formation after mild COVID-19. TCRdb redid the calling of the 5' RACE reads with MiXCR, one entry per CDR3 protein. The sample lists about 350,000 distinct CDR3 sequences, about 13% occurring once. The sequencing sample was made of PBMCs or a T cell subset sorted from them (not recorded which). These receptors were obtained from a man aged 18-30 years who had mild COVID-19 (a few samples of this study predate the infection). Cell type and time point are not known.

This clonotype was counted many times. The J gene is TRBJ2-3, the V gene TRBV7-6, with 12 nucleotides matching TRBD2. The CDR3 covers 17 residues. Germline V gene sequence: CDR1 SGHVS, CDR2 FNYEAQ. J was trimmed by 0 bases and V by 5 bases; bases with no gene match: 6. CDR3 sequence: CASSPRTSGTSTDTQYF. The CDR3 DNA sequence: TGTGCCAGCAGCCCTCGGACTAGCGGGACTAGCACAGATACGCAGTATTTT.

Concerning this clonotype: A read error is possible here, since a much larger clone lies one base away. This rearrangement joins TRBV28 to TRBJ2-7; D might be TRBD1 (6 bases). The CDR3 contains 15 residues. Trimming took 6 bases from V and 6 from J, leaving 21 bases between them. CDR1 and CDR2 (germline): MDHEN, SYDVKM. Written as DNA, the CDR3 is TGTGCCAGCAGCAGACATAGCGTGGGGGCAATCGAGCAGTACGTC. As protein: CASSRHSVGAIEQYV.

This rearrangement joins TRBV2 to TRBJ2-3; a possible D gene is TRBD2 (6 bases). This CDR3 contains 11 residues. Germline V gene lookup returns CDR1 SNHLY and CDR2 FYNNEI. Trimming removed 10 bases at V and 6 bases at J, with 11 bases between. CDR3 protein: CATARGDTQYF. The CDR3 coding sequence is TGTGCCACCGCCCGGGGGGATACGCAGTATTTT.

This chain connects TRBV12-3 or TRBV12-4 to TRBJ2-7; no clear D. V lost 4 bases, J lost 6 bases, and 7 bases lay in between. This CDR3 region has 11 residues. CDR3 in amino acids: CASSYSLEQYF. In nucleotides, the CDR3 is TGTGCCAGCAGTTACTCCCTCGAGCAGTACTTC.

The chain has TRBV29-1 and TRBJ2-6; 9 bases agree with TRBD1. This CDR3 is 14 amino acids long. CDR1 is SQVTM, CDR2 ANQGSEA, per germline. With V trimmed by 5 bases and J by 4 bases, 3 bases remained unmatched. The CDR3 sequence is CSVTGGSGANVLTF. DNA for the CDR3: TGCAGCGTTACAGGGGGCTCCGGGGCCAACGTCCTGACTTTC.

This clonotype was counted at least ten times. The V gene is TRBV6-2 or TRBV6-3, the J gene TRBJ2-7, with D unresolved. CDR3 length: 13 residues. The V gene's germline CDR1 is MNHEY and CDR2 SVGEGT. V lost 9 bases and J lost 4, with 16 bases in between. CDR3 nucleotide sequence: TGTGCCAGTTCTGACACACGTTCATACGAGCAGTACGTC. Residues: CASSDTRSYEQYV.

This clonotype was counted only a few times. The genes are TRBV30 and TRBJ2-7; D not certain. Per germline, CDR1 GTSNPN and CDR2 SVGIG (reference sequence). This CDR3 has 12 residues. Trimming left V 1 base short and J 2 bases short, with 6 bases between. The CDR3 nucleotides read TGTGCCTGGAGTGACGGCACCTACGAGCAGTACTTC. Translation gives CAWSDGTYEQYF.

This clonotype turned up a few times. J is TRBJ2-3 and V is TRBV2, with 10 bases identical to TRBD1. The ends lost 9 bases at V and 4 bases at J; junction bases unmatched: 7. The CDR3 runs 14 residues. Per germline, CDR1 SNHLY and CDR2 FYNNEI. The CDR3 DNA sequence: TGTGCCAGATCGGGACAGGGGCCAGCAGATACGCAGTATTTT. Translated: CARSGQGPADTQYF.

This clonotype has only a few counts. The chain couples TRBV29-1 to TRBJ2-1; D is unresolved. Looked up from germline, CDR1 is SQVTM and CDR2 is ANQGSEA. CDR3 size: 11 residues. Trimming removed 2 bases from V and 7 bases from J, with 6 bases in between. CDR3 sequence: CSVELQNEQFF. The DNA of the CDR3 is TGCAGCGTTGAATTACAGAATGAGCAGTTCTTC.

The sample holds a few counts of this clonotype. The chain has TRBV7-9 and TRBJ2-7, with 11 nucleotides matching TRBD2. V lost 2 bases to trimming and J lost 2 bases; unmatched junction nucleotides: 11. This CDR3 has 18 amino acids. Germline-derived CDR1 and CDR2 are SEHNR and FQNEAQ (reference sequence). For the CDR3, the DNA is TGTGCCAGCAGCTTATTGCCTAGCGGGGGGCTCCAAACCTACGAGCAGTACTTC. Its protein is CASSLLPSGGLQTYEQYF.

V gene TRBV5-5 combines with J gene TRBJ2-7; TRBD2 is a possible D gene (6 bases). Trimming removed 1 base at V and 4 bases at J, with 12 bases between. Germline V gene data show CDR1 as SGHKS and CDR2 as YYEKEE (reference sequence). There are 14 residues in the CDR3. Here the CDR3 DNA reads TGTGCCAGCAGCTTGAGCGGCGGAGGGTACGAGCAGTACGTC. Residues: CASSLSGGGYEQYV.

This clonotype has more than one count but fewer than ten. V gene TRBV11-2 combines with J gene TRBJ1-3; the D is unclear. Per germline, CDR1 SGHAT and CDR2 FQNNGV. The CDR3 is 13 amino acids. V shed 1 base and J shed 4 bases, with 5 bases lying between them. Here the CDR3 DNA reads TGTGCCAGCAGCTTAGCCGTCGGAAACACCATATATTTT. It codes for CASSLAVGNTIYF.

This clonotype has more than one count but fewer than ten. The chain is built from TRBV5-1 and TRBJ2-3; TRBD2 aligns across 7 bases. The germline gives CDR1 SGHRS, CDR2 YFSETQ. Germline trimming cut 6 bases from V and 0 bases from J; bases unmatched to any gene: 10. CDR3 size: 16 residues. In DNA, the CDR3 is TGCGCCAGCACCCGACGGGGGGTCCCTAGCACAGATACGCAGTATTTT. It specifies CASTRRGVPSTDTQYF.

This clonotype showed up many times. This sequence joins TRBV6-5 and TRBJ1-2; 10 bases fit TRBD1. CDR3 length equals 15 residues. Per the germline V gene, CDR1 is MNHEY and CDR2 is SVGAGI. Trimming cost V 0 bases and J 8 bases; bases outside gene matches: 6. The DNA of the CDR3 is TGTGCCAGCAGTTACTCGGGACAGGGGTGGGGCGGCTACACCTTC. Translating gives CASSYSGQGWGGYTF.

The V gene is TRBV29-1, the J gene TRBJ1-2; TRBD1 might be the D (5 bases). CDR1 is SQVTM, CDR2 ANQGSEA, per germline. This CDR3 region has 11 residues. The V end was cut by 4 bases, the J end by 8 bases, with 11 bases between. Here the CDR3 DNA reads TGCAGCGTTGTAGGTGGGGACGGCTACACCTTC. Translating it yields CSVVGGDGYTF. Full variable domain (remainder filled in from reference TRBV29-1 and TRBJ1-2): SAVISQKPSRDICQRGTSLTIQCQVDSQVTMMFWYRQQPGQSLTLIATANQGSEATYESGFVIDKFPISRPNLTFSTLTVSNMSPEDSSIYLCSVVGGDGYTFGSGTRLTVV.

This chain uses TRBV30 with TRBJ1-1, with D tentatively TRBD1 (5 bases). CDR1 is GTSNPN and CDR2 is SVGIG in the germline V gene (reference sequence). This CDR3 comprises 15 residues. V lost 0 bases to trimming and J lost 0 bases, with 11 bases between them. DNA of the CDR3: TGTGCCTGGAGTGTATTCCGAGGGGTGAACACTGAAGCTTTCTTT. It yields the protein CAWSVFRGVNTEAFF.

The chain recombines TRBV12-3 or TRBV12-4 with TRBJ2-1; 10 bases fit TRBD1. This CDR3 region has 15 residues. The V and J ends lost 5 bases and 7 bases, in that order; junction bases with no gene match: 8. For the CDR3, the DNA is TGTGCCAGCAGTCCGGGGGACAGGGGCGGTAATGAGCAGTTCTTC. Translation: CASSPGDRGGNEQFF.

This clonotype was recorded once. V gene TRBV5-1 combines with J gene TRBJ2-7; TRBD1 is a possible D gene (5 bases). There are 14 residues in the CDR3. Germline lookup yields CDR1 SGHRS and CDR2 YFSETQ. With 2 bases removed from V and 2 bases from J, the gap between germline ends came to 11 bases. Here the CDR3 reads CASSLPTDTYEQYF. DNA for the CDR3: TGCGCCAGCAGCTTACCGACAGATACCTACGAGCAGTACTTC.

The chain combines TRBV2 with TRBJ1-6; D remains ambiguous. The CDR3 spans 14 residues. The V gene's germline CDR1 is SNHLY and CDR2 FYNNEI. Trimming removed 8 bases at V and 6 bases at J, with 14 bases between. The CDR3: CASHLIRSNSPLHF. CDR3 nucleotide sequence: TGTGCCAGCCATCTCATCCGAAGTAATTCACCCCTCCACTTT. Drawing the rest from reference TRBV2 and TRBJ1-6, the complete variable domain is EPEVTQTPSHQVTQMGQEVILRCVPISNHLYFYWYRQILGQKVEFLVSFYNNEISEKSEIFDDQFSVERPDGSNFTLKIRSTKLEDSAMYFCASHLIRSNSPLHFGNGTRLTVT.

This clonotype turned up a few times. This sequence joins TRBV5-1 and TRBJ2-5; 8 nucleotides align to TRBD2. The germline V gene encodes CDR1 SGHRS and CDR2 YFSETQ. Trimming removed 6 bases from V and 0 bases from J; junction bases left unmatched: 7. This CDR3 contains 15 residues. The CDR3 coding sequence is TGCGCCAGCAAGACTAGCGTGGGGTACCAAGAGACCCAGTACTTC. Protein product: CASKTSVGYQETQYF.

In regard to this clonotype: At one boundary the junction diverges from the germline segment, which might be a read error. This rearrangement joins TRBV3-1 to TRBJ2-7; D unclear. The CDR3 loop spans 14 amino acids. The V gene's germline CDR1 is LGHDT and CDR2 YNNKEL (reference sequence). Written as DNA, the CDR3 is TGTGCCAGCAGCCACGCTCGGGCTCAATACGGGCAGTACTTC. Translation: CASSHARAQYGQYF.

This clonotype was picked up a small number of times. The chain joins TRBV6-5 to TRBJ2-2, with 13 nucleotides matching TRBD2. V shed 0 bases and J 7 bases; nucleotides not matched to a gene: 2. This CDR3 is 16 amino acids long. Per germline, CDR1 MNHEY and CDR2 SVGAGI. CDR3 coding DNA: TGTGCCAGCAGTTACTCTGGACTAGCGGGGGTCGGGGAGCTGTTTTTT. Translation gives CASSYSGLAGVGELFF.

This sequence joins TRBV12-3 or TRBV12-4 and TRBJ1-2; no clear D. With 6 bases removed from V and 6 bases from J, the gap between germline ends came to 8 bases. The CDR3 consists of 11 residues. CDR3 coding DNA: TGTGCCAGCAGGCGGGCTCATGGCTACACCTTC. It yields the protein CASRRAHGYTF.

The CDR3 coding sequence is TGCGCCAGCAGCCAAGAGGTGGCGGGGGCGCGGGTCTATGGCTACACCTTC. Translated: CASSQEVAGARVYGYTF. The genes are TRBV4-3 and TRBJ1-2; possible D gene TRBD1, 6 bases. The CDR3 totals 17 residues. V lost 0 bases and J 4 bases, leaving 18 bases between the germline ends. The germline V gene has CDR1 LGHNA and CDR2 YSLEER.

The CDR3 sequence is CASTLGQGVDYGYTF. As DNA, the CDR3 is TGCGCCAGCACCCTGGGACAGGGGGTAGACTATGGCTACACCTTC. The chain uses TRBV4-1 and TRBJ1-2, with 11 bases identical to TRBD1. Germline V lookup: CDR1 MGHRA, CDR2 YSYEKL. V dropped 7 bases and J dropped 3; count of bases not matched to a gene: 7. This CDR3 region has 15 residues.

The chain is built from TRBV6-2 or TRBV6-3 and TRBJ1-5; tentatively, D is TRBD1 (6 bases). Germline V gene sequence: CDR1 MNHEY, CDR2 SVGEGT. V lost 8 bases, J lost 2 bases, and 19 bases lay in between. The CDR3 runs 16 residues. The CDR3 nucleotides read TGTGCCAGCGGGGCTTATCGGGGGCCGGGCAATCAGCCCCAGCATTTT. Protein product: CASGAYRGPGNQPQHF.

The V call is TRBV7-9, the J call TRBJ2-7; 12 bases match TRBD1. Germline V gene sequence: CDR1 SEHNR, CDR2 FQNEAQ (reference sequence). Unmatched junction bases numbered 3, after V lost 2 bases and J lost 7 bases. The CDR3 has 14 amino acids. Written as DNA, the CDR3 is TGTGCCAGCAGCTTATGGGACAGGGGGCCGGAGCAGTACTTC. As protein: CASSLWDRGPEQYF.

This clonotype was seen at least ten times. The chain uses TRBV7-3 and TRBJ2-5, with 8 bases fitting TRBD1. The ends lost 5 bases at V and 1 base at J; junction bases unmatched: 3. CDR1 SGHTA and CDR2 FQGTGA come from the germline V gene. The CDR3 has 14 amino acids. The CDR3 spells CASSRTGGQETQYF. DNA for the CDR3: TGTGCCAGCAGCAGAACAGGGGGCCAAGAGACCCAGTACTTC.

This clonotype was seen a few times. The J gene is TRBJ2-3, the V gene TRBV7-9; D possibly corresponds to TRBD2 (6 bases). The CDR3 is 16 residues long. V was shortened by 5 bases and J by 2 bases, with 17 bases between the two germline ends. The V gene's germline CDR1 is SEHNR and CDR2 FQNEAQ (reference sequence). The CDR3 bases are TGTGCCAGCAGCCGGGACTTCACGGGGTCCACAGATACGCAGTATTTT. Its protein product is CASSRDFTGSTDTQYF.

The chain recombines TRBV20-1 with TRBJ1-6, with a weak D call TRBD1 (5 bases). This CDR3 is 14 amino acids long. V lost 1 base and J lost 9, with 13 bases in between. The V gene's germline CDR1 is DFQATT and CDR2 SNEGSKA (reference sequence). In nucleotides, the CDR3 is TGCAGTGCTAGAGGTTTGGGGCAAGGTTCACCCCTCCACTTT. It yields the protein CSARGLGQGSPLHF.

The chain recombines TRBV6-5 with TRBJ2-1, with TRBD2 matching over 7 bases. This CDR3 is built from 15 residues. The trim removed 2 bases at V and 3 bases at J, leaving 4 bases unmatched. The germline CDR1 and CDR2 sequences are MNHEY and SVGAGI. In DNA form, the CDR3 reads TGTGCCAGCAGTTACATGGGGGGGAACTACAATGAGCAGTTCTTC. Residues: CASSYMGGNYNEQFF.

The genes are TRBV7-9 and TRBJ2-7, with 8 nucleotides matching TRBD2. Trimming took 5 bases from V and 6 from J; bases not matched to a gene: 9. Germline CDR1 SEHNR, CDR2 FQNEAQ (reference sequence). The CDR3 consists of 14 residues. The CDR3 DNA follows: TGTGCCAGCAGCCCCTCGGGGGGGCCGGTCGAGCAGTACTTC. It specifies CASSPSGGPVEQYF.